This T cell receptor beta chain was retrieved from a study of T cell responses to AZD1222 COVID-19 vaccine. Only a few counts were recorded for this clone. Distinct nucleotide sequences in the sample also encode this CDR3. Here immunoSEQ multiplex PCR was the method, and the copy in TCRdb shows in-frame clones only, minus some. The table lists 150,000 to 200,000 clones, over 85% of them singletons, with 2.5% to 3% in the top ten. The V end was cut by 3 bases, the J end by 0 bases, with 11 bases between. Germline values: CDR1 MGHRA, CDR2 YSYEKL. The CDR3 is 15 amino acids. This sequence originates from an adult in good health. The starting material was peripheral blood, obtained on day 0 of AZD1222 vaccination. The rearrangement joins TRBV4-1 to TRBJ1-1, with D unresolved. In nucleotides, the CDR3 is TGCGCCAGCAGCCAGGAGACTGCCATGAACACTGAAGCTTTCTTT. It encodes CASSQETAMNTEAFF.